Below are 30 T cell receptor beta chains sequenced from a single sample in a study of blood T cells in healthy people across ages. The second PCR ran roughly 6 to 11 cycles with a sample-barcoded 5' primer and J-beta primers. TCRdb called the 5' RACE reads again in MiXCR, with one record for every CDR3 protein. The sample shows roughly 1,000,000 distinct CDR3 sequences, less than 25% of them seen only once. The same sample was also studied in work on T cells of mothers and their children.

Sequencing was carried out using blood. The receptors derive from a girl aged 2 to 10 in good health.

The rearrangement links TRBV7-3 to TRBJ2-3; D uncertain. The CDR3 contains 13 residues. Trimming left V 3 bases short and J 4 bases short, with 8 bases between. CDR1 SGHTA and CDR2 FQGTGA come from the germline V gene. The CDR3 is CASSFMVADTQYF. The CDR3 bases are TGTGCCAGCAGCTTCATGGTGGCAGATACGCAGTATTTT.

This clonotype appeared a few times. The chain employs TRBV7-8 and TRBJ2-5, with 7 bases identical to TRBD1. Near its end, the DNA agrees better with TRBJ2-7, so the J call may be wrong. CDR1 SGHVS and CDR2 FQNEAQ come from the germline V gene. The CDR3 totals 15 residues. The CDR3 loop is CASRGPGQAVYEQYF. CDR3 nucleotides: TGTGCCAGCAGGGGTCCTGGACAGGCAGTCTACGAGCAGTACTTC.

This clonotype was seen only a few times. CDR3 DNA sequence: TGTGCCAGCAGCCCGTCTCGGGAGGTGGGCGGGGAGCTGTTTTTT. It yields the protein CASSPSREVGGELFF. The rearrangement uses TRBV2 and TRBJ2-2; 7 bases are shared with TRBD2. V gave up 6 bases and J gave up 7 bases; unmatched junction bases: 11. In germline, CDR1 is SNHLY, CDR2 FYNNEI. CDR3 length: 15 residues.

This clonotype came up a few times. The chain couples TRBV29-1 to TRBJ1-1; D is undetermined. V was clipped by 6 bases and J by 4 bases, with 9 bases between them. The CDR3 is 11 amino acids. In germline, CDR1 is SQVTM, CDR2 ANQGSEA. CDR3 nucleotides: TGCAGCGTCTTCCGGGGCACTGAAGCTTTCTTT. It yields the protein CSVFRGTEAFF.

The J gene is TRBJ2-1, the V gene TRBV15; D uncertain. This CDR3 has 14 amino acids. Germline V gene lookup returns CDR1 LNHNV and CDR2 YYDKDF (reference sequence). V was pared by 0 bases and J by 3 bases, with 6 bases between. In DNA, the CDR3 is TGTGCCACCAGCAGAGATGGGTACTACAATGAGCAGTTCTTC. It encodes CATSRDGYYNEQFF.

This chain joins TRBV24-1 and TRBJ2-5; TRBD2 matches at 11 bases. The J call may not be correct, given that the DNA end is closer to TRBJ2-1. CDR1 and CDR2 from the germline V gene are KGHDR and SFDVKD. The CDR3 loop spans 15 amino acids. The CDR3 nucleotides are TGTGCCACCAGTGTAGCGGGAGGGCCCACGTATGAGCAGTTCTTC. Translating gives CATSVAGGPTYEQFF.

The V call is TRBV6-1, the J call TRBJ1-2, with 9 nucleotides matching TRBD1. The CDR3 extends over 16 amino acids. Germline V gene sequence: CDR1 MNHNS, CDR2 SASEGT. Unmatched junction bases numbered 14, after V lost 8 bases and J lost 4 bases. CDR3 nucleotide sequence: TGTGCCAGCGGCGATTCACCGGGACAGGGTGGCTATGGCTACACCTTC. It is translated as CASGDSPGQGGYGYTF.

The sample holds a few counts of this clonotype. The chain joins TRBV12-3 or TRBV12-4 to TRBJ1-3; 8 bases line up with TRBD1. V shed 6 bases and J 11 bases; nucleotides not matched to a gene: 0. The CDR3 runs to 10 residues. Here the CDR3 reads CASRQGAIYF. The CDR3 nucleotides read TGTGCCAGCAGACAGGGGGCCATATATTTT.

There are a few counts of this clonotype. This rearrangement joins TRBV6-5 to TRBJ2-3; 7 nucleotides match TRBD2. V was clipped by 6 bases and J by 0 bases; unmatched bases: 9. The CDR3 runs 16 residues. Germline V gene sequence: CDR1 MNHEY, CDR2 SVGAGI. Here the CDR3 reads CASSLLWGGSTDTQYF. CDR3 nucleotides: TGTGCCAGCAGCTTACTGTGGGGGGGGAGCACAGATACGCAGTATTTT.

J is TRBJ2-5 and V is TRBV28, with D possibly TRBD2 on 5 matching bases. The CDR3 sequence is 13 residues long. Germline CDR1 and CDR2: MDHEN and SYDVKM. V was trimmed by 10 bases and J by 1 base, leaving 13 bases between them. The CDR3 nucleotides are TGTGCCACCCTGCAGAGCGGCCAAGAGACCCAGTACTTC. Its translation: CATLQSGQETQYF. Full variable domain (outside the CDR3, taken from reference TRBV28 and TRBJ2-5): DVKVTQSSRYLVKRTGEKVFLECVQDMDHENMFWYRQDPGLGLRLIYFSYDVKMKEKGDIPEGYSVSREKKERFSLILESASTNQTSMYLCATLQSGQETQYFGPGTRLLVL.

The CDR3 spells CASSHTSEHTDTQYF. In nucleotides, the CDR3 is TGTGCCAGCAGCCATACTAGCGAACACACAGATACGCAGTATTTT. The chain links TRBV3-1 to TRBJ2-3, with 7 bases aligning to TRBD2. V lost 3 bases, J lost 2 bases, and 5 bases stayed unmatched. This CDR3 comprises 15 residues. Germline V CDR1 and CDR2: LGHDT, YNNKEL (reference sequence).

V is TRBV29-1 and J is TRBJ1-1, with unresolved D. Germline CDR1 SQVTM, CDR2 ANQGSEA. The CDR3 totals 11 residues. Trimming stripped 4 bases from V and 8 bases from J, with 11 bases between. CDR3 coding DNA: TGCAGCGTTGCAGAAACGTTGGAAGCTTTCTTT. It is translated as CSVAETLEAFF.

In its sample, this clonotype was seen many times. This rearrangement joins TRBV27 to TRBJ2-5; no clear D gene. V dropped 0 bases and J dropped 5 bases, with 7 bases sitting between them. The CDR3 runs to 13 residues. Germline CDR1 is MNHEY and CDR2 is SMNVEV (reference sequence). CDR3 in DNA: TGTGCCAGCAGTTTATCGCGGATGGAGACCCAGTACTTC. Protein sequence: CASSLSRMETQYF.

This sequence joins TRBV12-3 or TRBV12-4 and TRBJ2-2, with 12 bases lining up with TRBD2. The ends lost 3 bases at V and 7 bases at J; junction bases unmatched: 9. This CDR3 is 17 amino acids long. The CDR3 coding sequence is TGTGCCAGCAGTTTCCGGACTAGCGGGGAAAGAATCGGGGAGCTGTTTTTT. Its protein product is CASSFRTSGERIGELFF.

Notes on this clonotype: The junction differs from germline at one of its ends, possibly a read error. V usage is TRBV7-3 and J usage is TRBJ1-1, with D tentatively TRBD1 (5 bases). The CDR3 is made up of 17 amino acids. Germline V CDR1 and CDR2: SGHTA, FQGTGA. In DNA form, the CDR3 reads TGCGCCAGCAGCTTAACAGGAGGGGAGGGGATGAACACTGAAGCTTTCTTT. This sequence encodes CASSLTGGEGMNTEAFF.

DNA of the CDR3: TGTGCCAGCAGCCCCCCGCAAACAGAGGGTGAGCAGTTCTTC. It codes for CASSPPQTEGEQFF. The rearrangement links TRBV11-2 to TRBJ2-1; D may be TRBD2 (5 bases). CDR1 is SGHAT, CDR2 FQNNGV, per germline. The CDR3 runs 14 residues. V gave up 5 bases and J gave up 9 bases, with 17 bases separating them.

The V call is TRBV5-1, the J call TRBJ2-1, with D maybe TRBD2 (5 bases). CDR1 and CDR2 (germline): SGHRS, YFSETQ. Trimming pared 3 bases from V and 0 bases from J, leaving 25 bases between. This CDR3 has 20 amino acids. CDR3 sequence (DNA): TGCGCCAGCAGCTCACCATGGGGTTCGGGATCCTCAAGCTCCTACAATGAGCAGTTCTTC. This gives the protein CASSSPWGSGSSSSYNEQFF.

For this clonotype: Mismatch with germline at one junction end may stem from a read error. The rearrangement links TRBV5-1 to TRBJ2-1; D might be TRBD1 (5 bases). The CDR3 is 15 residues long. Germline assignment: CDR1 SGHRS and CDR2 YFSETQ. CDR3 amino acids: CASSLGAYEYNGQFF. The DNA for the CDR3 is TGCGCCAGCAGCTTAGGGGCCTATGAGTACAATGGGCAGTTCTTC. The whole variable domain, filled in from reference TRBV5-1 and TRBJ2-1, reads KAGVTQTPRYLIKTRGQQVTLSCSPISGHRSVSWYQQTPGQGLQFLFEYFSETQRNKGNFPGRFSGRQFSNSRSEMNVSTLELGDSALYLCASSLGAYEYNGQFFGPGTRLTVL.

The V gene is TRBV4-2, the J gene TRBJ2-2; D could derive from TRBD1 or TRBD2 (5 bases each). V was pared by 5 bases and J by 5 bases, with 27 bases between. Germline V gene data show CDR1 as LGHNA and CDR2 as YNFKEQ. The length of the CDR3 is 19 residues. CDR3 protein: CASSGTSGTGTSRTGELFF. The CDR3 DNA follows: TGTGCCAGCAGCGGGACCTCGGGGACCGGGACCTCAAGGACCGGGGAGCTGTTTTTT.

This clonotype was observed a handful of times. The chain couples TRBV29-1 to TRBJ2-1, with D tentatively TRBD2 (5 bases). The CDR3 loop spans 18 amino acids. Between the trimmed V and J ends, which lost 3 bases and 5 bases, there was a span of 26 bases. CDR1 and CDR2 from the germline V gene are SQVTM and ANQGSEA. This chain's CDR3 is CSVDIALGVPITDNEQFF. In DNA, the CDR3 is TGCAGCGTTGACATAGCATTGGGAGTTCCAATTACGGACAATGAGCAGTTCTTC.

The CDR3 region has the DNA TGCGCCTCGTCAACGGAGGGACAGGCCTACGAGCAGTACTTC. Translation: CASSTEGQAYEQYF. The chain has TRBV5-1 and TRBJ2-7; the match to TRBD1 covers 8 bases. In germline, CDR1 is SGHRS, CDR2 YFSETQ. Trimming took 10 bases from V and 2 from J; bases not matched to a gene: 11. This CDR3 spans 14 amino acids.

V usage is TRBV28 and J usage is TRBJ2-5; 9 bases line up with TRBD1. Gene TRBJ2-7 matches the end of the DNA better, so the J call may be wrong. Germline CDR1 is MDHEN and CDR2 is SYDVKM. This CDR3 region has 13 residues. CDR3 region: CASGGQGNYEQYF. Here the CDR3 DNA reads TGTGCCAGCGGTGGACAGGGGAACTACGAGCAGTACTTC.

CDR3 DNA: TGTGCCAGCAGCTTACTAGGGGTCAATCAGCCCCAGCATTTT. Amino acid sequence: CASSLLGVNQPQHF. The V call is TRBV7-2, the J call TRBJ1-5; TRBD1 might be the D (5 bases). V lost 2 bases to trimming and J lost 3 bases, with 8 bases between them. This CDR3 is 14 amino acids long. Per the germline V gene, CDR1 is SGHTA and CDR2 is FQGNSA.

The CDR3 sequence: CASRTGIWELFF. In DNA, the CDR3 is TGTGCCAGTCGAACAGGGATCTGGGAGCTGTTTTTT. The V gene is TRBV6-1, the J gene TRBJ2-2, with TRBD1 as a possible D gene (6 bases). Germline CDR1 and CDR2: MNHNS and SASEGT. Deletions cut 9 bases from V and 9 bases from J, with 14 bases between. The CDR3 is 12 residues long.

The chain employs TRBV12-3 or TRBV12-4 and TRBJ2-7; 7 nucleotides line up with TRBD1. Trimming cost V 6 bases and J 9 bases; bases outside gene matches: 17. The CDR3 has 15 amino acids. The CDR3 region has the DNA TGTGCCAGCAGCTTAAACCCCCTCAACAGGGGTGCGCAGTACTTC. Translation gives CASSLNPLNRGAQYF.

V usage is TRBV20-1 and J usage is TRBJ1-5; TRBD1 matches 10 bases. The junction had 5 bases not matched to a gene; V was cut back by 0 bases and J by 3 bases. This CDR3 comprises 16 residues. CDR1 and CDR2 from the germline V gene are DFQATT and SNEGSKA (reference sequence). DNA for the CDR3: TGCAGTGCTAGAGAGGACAGGGGGAAGGTCAATCAGCCCCAGCATTTT. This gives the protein CSAREDRGKVNQPQHF.

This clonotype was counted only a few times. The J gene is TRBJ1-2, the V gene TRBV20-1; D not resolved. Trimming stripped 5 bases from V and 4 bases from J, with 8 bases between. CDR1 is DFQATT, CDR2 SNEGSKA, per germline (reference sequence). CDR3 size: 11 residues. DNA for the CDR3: TGCAGTGCTCCGACCACCTATGGCTACACCTTC. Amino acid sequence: CSAPTTYGYTF.

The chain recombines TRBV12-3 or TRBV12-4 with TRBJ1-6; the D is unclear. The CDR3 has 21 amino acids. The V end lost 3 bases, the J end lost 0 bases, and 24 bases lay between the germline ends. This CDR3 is CASSFRGGRAIPSSYNSPLHF. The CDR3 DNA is TGTGCCAGCAGTTTTCGTGGAGGTCGAGCCATTCCGAGCTCCTATAATTCACCCCTCCACTTT.

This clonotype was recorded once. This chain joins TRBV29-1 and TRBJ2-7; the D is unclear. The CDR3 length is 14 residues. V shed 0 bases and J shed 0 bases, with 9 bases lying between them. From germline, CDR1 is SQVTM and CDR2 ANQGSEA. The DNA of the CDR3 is TGCAGCGTTGAAGACCCCGCGGCCTCCTACGAGCAGTACTTC. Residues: CSVEDPAASYEQYF.

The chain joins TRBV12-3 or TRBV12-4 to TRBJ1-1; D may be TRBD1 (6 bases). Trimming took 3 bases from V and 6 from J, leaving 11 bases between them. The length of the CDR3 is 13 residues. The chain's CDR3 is CASSFMAGAEAFF. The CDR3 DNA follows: TGTGCCAGCAGTTTCATGGCAGGGGCTGAAGCTTTCTTT.